Here is one TCR beta chain with its context. The sample belongs to a study of blood T cell repertoires in COVID-19. Study as a whole: Samples taken during acute and convalescent COVID-19 were collected in the United States, Italy and Spain.

The CDR3 has 14 residues. The germline CDR1 and CDR2 sequences are SGHAT and FQNNGV. Trimming cost V 0 bases and J 8 bases; bases outside gene matches: 4. The assay was immunoSEQ multiplex PCR, and TCRdb's table has in-frame clones only and misses some. Here the sample spans 200,000 to 300,000 clones, about nine tenths being singletons. A Seattle source enrolled patients during active infection and followed them longitudinally. The source is a man aged 25 to 40 with COVID-19, enrolled during active disease. Sequencing was done on a sample of peripheral blood. The gene calls are TRBV11-2 and TRBJ2-1, with 7 bases matching TRBD2. The DNA for the CDR3 is TGTGCCAGCAGCTTAGAAGCGGGATTGGATGAGCAGTTCTTC. As protein: CASSLEAGLDEQFF.